This entry concerns a single T cell receptor (beta chain). Its specificity is unknown. The data stem from a study of cytomegalovirus exposure and HLA in healthy donors. About the research overall: Approximately 170 million T cells yielded 100 million or so unique TCR beta sequences in earlier analysis. General study points: Later on, a genetic analysis was performed. It linked a missense variant in DCLRE1C with V- and J-gene trimming of TCR beta. An analysis done earlier found most TCR beta V segments productive about 90% or about 30% of the time.

PCR involved 60 Vbeta and 13 Jbeta primers. Profiling relied on immunoSEQ multiplex PCR, and the TCRdb table lists in-frame clones only, not all of them. The repertoire holds about 120,000 clones, with approximately 80% as singletons. Material: PBMCs. The clonotype comes from a female donor in good health and CMV-seronegative.

CDR3 DNA: TGTGCCAGCAGCTTAACGGCGGGAGTTGGCGGGGAGCTGTTTTTT. Amino acid sequence: CASSLTAGVGGELFF. V gene TRBV7-3 combines with J gene TRBJ2-2; 7 nucleotides match TRBD2. Per the germline V gene, CDR1 is SGHTA and CDR2 is FQGTGA. The CDR3 sequence is 15 residues long. After removal of 0 bases from V and 7 bases from J, the junction contained 5 bases not matched to a gene. Complete variable domain (other parts from reference TRBV7-3 and TRBJ2-2): GAGVSQTPSNKVTEKGKYVELRCDPISGHTALYWYRQSLGQGPEFLIYFQGTGAADDSGLPNDRFFAVRPEGSVSTLKIQRTERGDSAVYLCASSLTAGVGGELFFGEGSRLTVL.